The 9 T cell receptor beta chains presented below share a single source sample, sequenced in a study of spatial heterogeneity in lung cancer. TCRdb re-called the 5' RACE reads through MiXCR, storing one row per CDR3 protein. The table includes tens of thousands of distinct CDR3 sequences, under 8% detected once. General study findings and limits: Mutation counts in tumors were tracked by counts of expanded intratumoral alpha and beta TCRs.

Their target antigens are unknown. Time point: sample taken at primary tumor resection. The specimen comprised lung tumor tissue, sampled at surgery. The receptors originated from a male donor with early-stage non-small cell lung cancer.

This clonotype has more than one count but fewer than ten. The rearrangement joins TRBV30 to TRBJ1-3; D is unclear. Trimming pared 4 bases from V and 4 bases from J, leaving 8 bases between. Germline CDR1 is GTSNPN and CDR2 is SVGIG (reference sequence). CDR3 length: 12 residues. DNA for the CDR3: TGTGCCTGGAAGAGGTCGGGAAACACCATATATTTT. Protein product: CAWKRSGNTIYF.

This clonotype has a count of ten or more. The V call is TRBV20-1, the J call TRBJ1-6, with 7 positions matching TRBD1. V gave up 6 bases and J gave up 7 bases; unmatched junction bases: 6. The CDR3 totals 13 residues. CDR1 and CDR2 from the germline V gene are DFQATT and SNEGSKA (reference sequence). The CDR3 coding sequence is TGCAGTGCGATGGGACAGAACAATTCACCCCTCCACTTT. This translates into CSAMGQNNSPLHF.

About this clonotype itself: Being one base from a much bigger clone, this may be a read error. The chain couples TRBV7-8 to TRBJ1-2, with 8 nucleotides matching TRBD1. The CDR3 length is 14 residues. V was pared by 2 bases and J by 9 bases, with 8 bases of the junction left unmatched. The V gene's germline CDR1 is SGHVS and CDR2 FQNEAQ. This CDR3 is CASSLMDRVFSYTF. In nucleotides, the CDR3 is TGTGCCAGCAGCTTAATGGACAGGGTGTTTAGCTACACCTTC.

There are many counts of this clonotype. The CDR3 DNA is TGTGCCAGCAGTTACCTCAGGCGTGAGAAGAACACCGGGGAGCTGTTTTTT. Its protein product is CASSYLRREKNTGELFF. The rearrangement joins TRBV6-2 or TRBV6-3 to TRBJ2-2; no firm D call. In germline, CDR1 is MNHEY, CDR2 SVGEGT. V was shortened by 2 bases and J by 1 base, with 14 bases between the two germline ends. The CDR3 loop spans 17 amino acids.

The sample holds many counts of this clonotype. The CDR3 DNA reads as TGTGCCAGCAGCGTACCGGGACTAGCCTTTAATGAGCAGTTCTTC. Translating gives CASSVPGLAFNEQFF. This chain uses TRBV6-2 or TRBV6-3 with TRBJ2-1; the match to TRBD2 covers 9 bases. The V gene end was trimmed by 6 bases and the J gene end by 7 bases; junction bases not matched to a gene: 10. Germline V gene data show CDR1 as MNHEY and CDR2 as SVGEGT. The CDR3 has 15 amino acids.

This clonotype was seen a handful of times. This chain uses TRBV18 with TRBJ2-5; perhaps D is TRBD1 or TRBD2 (6 bases each). The CDR3 contains 17 residues. CDR1 is KGHSH, CDR2 LQKENI, per germline. Trimming stripped 6 bases from V and 2 bases from J, with 22 bases between. CDR3 loop: CASSPKNRGLEQETQYF. DNA for the CDR3: TGTGCCAGCTCCCCTAAAAACCGGGGGCTCGAGCAAGAGACCCAGTACTTC.

This clonotype was detected many times. This chain connects TRBV28 to TRBJ1-5; D gene uncertain. Between the trimmed V and J ends, which lost 4 bases and 0 bases, there was a span of 10 bases. CDR3 length: 15 residues. CDR1 MDHEN and CDR2 SYDVKM come from the germline V gene. The chain's CDR3 is CASSYRSNSNQPQHF. In DNA form, the CDR3 reads TGTGCCAGCAGTTATCGATCGAATAGCAATCAGCCCCAGCATTTT. Full variable domain (rest looked up from reference TRBV28 and TRBJ1-5): DVKVTQSSRYLVKRTGEKVFLECVQDMDHENMFWYRQDPGLGLRLIYFSYDVKMKEKGDIPEGYSVSREKKERFSLILESASTNQTSMYLCASSYRSNSNQPQHFGDGTRLSIL.

This clonotype appeared many times. The chain employs TRBV20-1 and TRBJ2-2; 16 positions agree with TRBD2. The CDR3 contains 17 residues. Germline CDR1 reads DFQATT; CDR2 reads SNEGSKA (reference sequence). V gave up 1 base and J gave up 6 bases; unmatched junction bases: 5. CDR3 region: CSARGPGTSGGAGELFF. In DNA, the CDR3 is TGCAGTGCTAGAGGCCCCGGGACTAGCGGGGGGGCCGGGGAGCTGTTTTTT.

This clonotype has at least ten counts. The rearrangement joins TRBV7-8 to TRBJ1-2; TRBD1 might be the D (5 bases). Germline V gene lookup returns CDR1 SGHVS and CDR2 FQNEAQ. The V gene lost 7 bases and the J gene lost 5 bases, with 23 bases spanning the gap. The length of the CDR3 is 16 residues. As DNA, the CDR3 is TGTGCCAGCACCGAAGTGCCGGGACCCCGAGGGTATGGCTACACCTTC. Protein: CASTEVPGPRGYGYTF.